The 26 T cell receptor beta chains reported below all come from one sample, sequenced in a study of blood T cells in healthy people across ages. Alongside a J-beta primer mix, a sample-barcoded 5' primer served in a second PCR lasting 7 to 11 cycles. TCRdb fed the 5' RACE reads into MiXCR, producing one record per CDR3 protein. Of 1.5 million or so distinct CDR3 sequences in the sample, under 55% were seen once. The specimen sequenced was blood. The receptors here all came from a young woman in good health.

V is TRBV4-3 and J is TRBJ1-5; a possible D gene is TRBD1 (6 bases). Trimming removed 0 bases from V and 5 bases from J, with 11 bases in between. The CDR3 runs 15 residues. Germline CDR1 reads LGHNA; CDR2 reads YSLEER. CDR3 DNA sequence: TGCGCCAGCAGCCAAGATGCCGGGGGCGATCAGCCCCAGCATTTT. This translates into CASSQDAGGDQPQHF.

The chain is built from TRBV29-1 and TRBJ2-5; D is perhaps TRBD2 (6 bases). V lost 6 bases, J lost 4 bases, and 12 bases lay in between. CDR3 length: 12 residues. CDR1 is SQVTM and CDR2 is ANQGSEA in the germline V gene. Here the CDR3 reads CSVWTEGETQYF. DNA for the CDR3: TGCAGCGTCTGGACGGAGGGAGAGACCCAGTACTTC.

This clonotype was counted only a few times. The rearrangement links TRBV7-2 to TRBJ1-4; D gene uncertain. With 11 bases removed from V and 7 bases from J, the gap between germline ends came to 11 bases. The CDR3 spans 11 residues. The germline gives CDR1 SGHTA, CDR2 FQGNSA. CDR3 in amino acids: CACRGSEKLFF. The CDR3 DNA sequence: TGTGCCTGCCGGGGATCTGAAAAACTGTTTTTT.

The genes are TRBV20-1 and TRBJ2-7; D not resolved. Per germline, CDR1 DFQATT and CDR2 SNEGSKA (reference sequence). This CDR3 is 15 amino acids long. The V gene lost 0 bases and the J gene lost 0 bases, with 12 bases spanning the gap. The CDR3 region is CSARDFKTFSYEQYF. The CDR3 DNA reads TGCAGTGCTAGAGATTTCAAAACGTTCTCCTACGAGCAGTACTTC.

This clonotype has at least ten counts. The J gene is TRBJ2-1, the V gene TRBV4-2; no clear D. In germline, CDR1 is LGHNA, CDR2 YNFKEQ. The V gene lost 2 bases and the J gene lost 0 bases, with 11 bases spanning the gap. The CDR3 totals 16 residues. The CDR3 region is CASSQSTLSSYNEQFF. In nucleotides, the CDR3 is TGTGCCAGCAGCCAAAGTACGTTGAGCTCCTACAATGAGCAGTTCTTC.

The rearrangement joins TRBV4-3 to TRBJ2-1; D is possibly TRBD2 (6 bases). This CDR3 is built from 14 residues. With 1 base removed from V and 5 bases from J, the gap between germline ends came to 9 bases. Germline V gene data show CDR1 as LGHNA and CDR2 as YSLEER. The CDR3 here is CASSQATSNNEQFF. The CDR3 DNA sequence: TGCGCCAGCAGCCAAGCGACTAGTAACAATGAGCAGTTCTTC.

The sample holds a few counts of this clonotype. The chain has TRBV24-1 and TRBJ1-5; no reliable D call. The length of the CDR3 is 14 residues. The V gene lost 2 bases and the J gene lost 0 bases, with 4 bases spanning the gap. From germline, CDR1 is KGHDR and CDR2 SFDVKD. DNA of the CDR3: TGTGCCACCAGTGATTATCGTAGCAATCAGCCCCAGCATTTT. Its protein product is CATSDYRSNQPQHF.

This clonotype was observed a few times. The chain joins TRBV6-2 or TRBV6-3 to TRBJ2-1; tentative D call: TRBD2 (7 bases). Looked up from germline, CDR1 is MNHEY and CDR2 is SVGEGT. Between the trimmed V and J ends, which lost 6 bases and 1 base, there was a span of 16 bases. The CDR3 has 16 amino acids. CDR3 amino acids: CASSPYGGQSYNEQFF. DNA for the CDR3: TGTGCCAGCAGCCCATACGGGGGGCAATCCTACAATGAGCAGTTCTTC.

V and J are TRBV29-1 and TRBJ2-1; 9 bases align to TRBD1. CDR3 length equals 15 residues. Germline CDR1 is SQVTM and CDR2 is ANQGSEA. Trimming removed 7 bases from V and 3 bases from J; junction bases left unmatched: 10. The CDR3 reads CSGTGGASGYNEQFF. CDR3 DNA: TGCAGCGGAACAGGGGGCGCGTCCGGCTACAATGAGCAGTTCTTC.

This clonotype has only a few counts. The CDR3 sequence is CSARESVRGQDGYTF. CDR3 in DNA: TGCAGTGCTAGGGAAAGCGTTAGGGGTCAGGATGGCTACACCTTC. The V call is TRBV20-1, the J call TRBJ1-2, with D possibly TRBD1 on 5 matching bases. CDR3 length: 15 residues. Germline-derived CDR1 and CDR2 are DFQATT and SNEGSKA (reference sequence). V was clipped by 3 bases and J by 6 bases, with 20 bases between them.

This clonotype was detected a few times. The chain links TRBV5-1 to TRBJ1-5; D may be TRBD1 (6 bases). The germline CDR1 and CDR2 sequences are SGHRS and YFSETQ. V shed 0 bases and J shed 7 bases, with 11 bases lying between them. The CDR3 totals 14 residues. The CDR3 reads CASSLDGGHQPQHF. The CDR3 DNA reads as TGCGCCAGCAGCTTGGACGGGGGGCACCAGCCCCAGCATTTT.

The chain joins TRBV20-1 to TRBJ2-1, with D perhaps being TRBD1 or TRBD2 (5 bases each). The closer fit of TRBJ2-7 to the DNA end suggests the J call may be wrong. Germline assignment: CDR1 DFQATT and CDR2 SNEGSKA (reference sequence). This CDR3 is 16 amino acids long. CDR3 sequence reads: CSADPGRSSSYNEQYF. The CDR3 coding sequence is TGCAGTGCTGACCCAGGGCGTTCTAGCTCCTACAATGAGCAGTACTTC.

The V gene is TRBV29-1, the J gene TRBJ2-7; 11 positions match TRBD2. The CDR3 totals 15 residues. The germline CDR1 and CDR2 sequences are SQVTM and ANQGSEA. J lost 3 bases, V lost 0 bases, and 4 bases had no gene match. The CDR3 reads CSVEDPLAGGYEQYF. The CDR3 DNA sequence: TGCAGCGTTGAAGATCCCCTAGCGGGGGGCTACGAGCAGTACTTC.

This clonotype has a handful of counts. The CDR3 DNA reads TGTGCCACCAGCAGAGATGGGGTTGAGACCCAGTACTTC. Translation: CATSRDGVETQYF. This chain connects TRBV15 to TRBJ2-5; D remains unclear. The CDR3 is 13 amino acids. Germline lookup yields CDR1 LNHNV and CDR2 YYDKDF (reference sequence). Deletions cut 0 bases from V and 5 bases from J, with 7 bases between.

This clonotype was counted ten times or more. The gene calls are TRBV7-2 and TRBJ2-1; a possible D gene is TRBD2 (6 bases). The ends were cut back, 4 bases at V and 4 bases at J, with 14 bases in the middle. The germline gives CDR1 SGHTA, CDR2 FQGNSA. CDR3 length equals 15 residues. In nucleotides, the CDR3 is TGTGCCAGCAGCTCCCAGGCGGGAAATTACAATGAGCAGTTCTTC. Translation: CASSSQAGNYNEQFF.

The J gene is TRBJ2-7, the V gene TRBV20-1; D is undetermined. V was trimmed by 3 bases and J by 0 bases, leaving 15 bases between them. Germline CDR1 reads DFQATT; CDR2 reads SNEGSKA (reference sequence). CDR3 length: 15 residues. The CDR3 is CSARRLAQSSYEQYF. CDR3 DNA: TGCAGTGCTAGGCGATTAGCACAGAGCTCCTACGAGCAGTACTTC.

V is TRBV7-2 and J is TRBJ1-1; tentatively, D is TRBD1 (6 bases). Deletions cut 1 base from V and 5 bases from J, with 17 bases between. The germline V gene has CDR1 SGHTA and CDR2 FQGNSA. This CDR3 is built from 16 residues. CDR3 nucleotide sequence: TGTGCCAGCAGCTTAGGGTCCAGGGGTGTAAGGACTGAAGCTTTCTTT. Residues: CASSLGSRGVRTEAFF.

This clonotype has a single count. This chain connects TRBV20-1 to TRBJ2-5; unclear D gene. Germline assignment: CDR1 DFQATT and CDR2 SNEGSKA (reference sequence). CDR3 size: 12 residues. V was trimmed by 4 bases and J by 1 base, leaving 7 bases between them. The CDR3 DNA follows: TGCAGTGCTACTCGACCCCAAGAGACCCAGTACTTC. Protein: CSATRPQETQYF.

This clonotype was picked up many times. The chain uses TRBV7-2 and TRBJ2-3; D gene uncertain. The CDR3 is made up of 14 amino acids. Germline V CDR1 and CDR2: SGHTA, FQGNSA. The V and J ends lost 6 bases and 0 bases respectively, with 10 bases between them. The CDR3 reads CASSPGPSTDTQYF. Written as DNA, the CDR3 is TGTGCCAGCAGTCCGGGCCCTAGCACAGATACGCAGTATTTT.

This clonotype was detected a few times. The genes are TRBV7-8 and TRBJ2-3; D uncertain. The CDR3 runs to 13 residues. Trimming removed 5 bases at V and 4 bases at J, with 10 bases between. Germline V lookup: CDR1 SGHVS, CDR2 FQNEAQ. This CDR3 is CASSPGSADTQYF. The DNA of the CDR3 is TGTGCCAGCAGCCCTGGATCCGCAGATACGCAGTATTTT.

The V call is TRBV3-1, the J call TRBJ2-2; 16 nucleotides match TRBD2. Germline-derived CDR1 and CDR2 are LGHDT and YNNKEL (reference sequence). This CDR3 region has 17 residues. J was trimmed by 4 bases and V by 5 bases; bases with no gene match: 4. In nucleotides, the CDR3 is TGTGCCAGCAGCATGGGACTAGCGGGGGGGATCACCGGGGAGCTGTTTTTT. This sequence encodes CASSMGLAGGITGELFF.

The chain joins TRBV4-3 to TRBJ2-1; 8 bases are shared with TRBD2. The V and J ends lost 1 base and 8 bases, in that order; junction bases with no gene match: 7. Germline V gives CDR1 LGHNA, CDR2 YSLEER. CDR3 length: 15 residues. CDR3 DNA sequence: TGCGCCAGCAGCCAAGTTGTGTCTAGCGGGTATGAGCAGTTCTTC. Encoded protein: CASSQVVSSGYEQFF.

This clonotype was seen a few times. This chain uses TRBV29-1 with TRBJ1-2; D may be TRBD1 (6 bases). The V end was cut by 1 base, the J end by 4 bases, with 19 bases between. The CDR3 is 16 amino acids. Germline CDR1 reads SQVTM; CDR2 reads ANQGSEA. The chain's CDR3 is CSVEGTPGQMLYGYTF. The CDR3 nucleotides read TGCAGCGTTGAAGGCACCCCGGGACAAATGCTCTATGGCTACACCTTC.

The chain joins TRBV29-1 to TRBJ1-2; a weak D match, TRBD1 (5 bases). V lost 6 bases, J lost 7 bases, and 12 bases lay in between. From germline, CDR1 is SQVTM and CDR2 ANQGSEA. There are 11 residues in the CDR3. CDR3 nucleotide sequence: TGCAGCGTATGGGGGGGAAGTGGCTACACCTTC. Translation: CSVWGGSGYTF.

This clonotype was found once. The chain carries TRBV29-1 and TRBJ1-5; 9 nucleotides align to TRBD1. The germline gives CDR1 SQVTM, CDR2 ANQGSEA. V dropped 5 bases and J dropped 11; count of bases not matched to a gene: 1. This CDR3 spans 10 amino acids. CDR3 amino acids: CSVWTGAQHF. Written as DNA, the CDR3 is TGCAGCGTTTGGACAGGGGCCCAGCATTTT.

This clonotype was picked up one time. The chain joins TRBV28 to TRBJ2-5, with 9 bases matching TRBD1. V lost 6 bases to trimming and J lost 6 bases; unmatched junction nucleotides: 8. Germline CDR1 is MDHEN and CDR2 is SYDVKM. CDR3 length: 14 amino acids. The chain's CDR3 is CASRALDRGKTQYF. CDR3 sequence (DNA): TGTGCCAGCAGGGCTCTGGACAGGGGTAAGACCCAGTACTTC.